This record concerns one T cell receptor (beta chain) sequence. Its antigen remains unknown. This specimen belongs to a study of T cell repertoires in cytomegalovirus infection. Study-wide background: Shared public TCR beta signatures pointed to both CMV infection and a matching HLA type.

From germline, CDR1 is LNHNV and CDR2 YYDKDF (reference sequence). The CDR3 spans 14 residues. After removal of 9 bases from V and 3 bases from J, the junction contained 8 bases not matched to a gene. General study points: Predominance within the ex vivo response was attributable to HLA-C-restricted CMV-specific TCR beta clonotypes. People with CMV and the relevant HLA were identified by cumulative public TCR beta family frequency.

TCRdb processed the reads anew with MiXCR; each CDR3 protein has one entry. The table includes about 740,000 distinct CDR3 sequences, 35% detected once. The sequence was obtained from a human donor in good health (CMV status not recorded). Some clones in this sample may be carry-over from other donors' samples. V and J are TRBV15 and TRBJ1-1; 9 nucleotides line up with TRBD1. The sequenced material came from PBMCs. The CDR3 DNA sequence: TGTGCCACGACAGGGGGTTGGGGGGACACTGAAGCTTTCTTT. Protein product: CATTGGWGDTEAFF.